This TCR beta chain was found in a study of beta chain features in type 1 diabetes. All of the sorted populations showed purity greater than 98%. Expressed TCRB transcripts were sequenced after all isolated RNA was converted to cDNA. Profiled with immunoSEQ multiplex PCR; TCRdb holds only in-frame clones, not every one. The table lists 40,000 or so clones, around 50% of them singletons. This clone was observed a single time. Sequenced material: Tregs from blood. The TCR comes from a woman aged 18-35 years in good health.

The CDR3 DNA follows: TGTGCCAGTAGTACCGGACAGGCGGGACGTTTCTACGAGCAGTACTTC. It translates to CASSTGQAGRFYEQYF. This chain joins TRBV19 and TRBJ2-5, with TRBD1 as a possible D gene (7 bases). The DNA matches TRBJ2-7 better at its end, which makes the J call doubtful. CDR3 length equals 16 residues. Germline values: CDR1 LNHDA, CDR2 SQIVND (reference sequence).